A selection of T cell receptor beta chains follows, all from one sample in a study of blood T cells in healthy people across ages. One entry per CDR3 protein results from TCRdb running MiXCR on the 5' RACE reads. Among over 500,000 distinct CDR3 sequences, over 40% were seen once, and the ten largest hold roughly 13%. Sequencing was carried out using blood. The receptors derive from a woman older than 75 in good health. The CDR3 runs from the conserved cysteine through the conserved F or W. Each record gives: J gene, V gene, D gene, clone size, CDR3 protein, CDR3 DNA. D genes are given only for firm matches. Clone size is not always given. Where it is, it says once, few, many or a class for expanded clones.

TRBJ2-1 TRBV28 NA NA CATGVINEQFF TGTGCCACTGGTGTAATCAATGAGCAGTTCTTC
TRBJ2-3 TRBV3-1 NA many CASSPPPAAGTDTQYF TGTGCCAGCAGCCCCCCCCCAGCGGCCGGCACAGATACGCAGTATTTT
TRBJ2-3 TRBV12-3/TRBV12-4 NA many CASSPNPGTQYF TGTGCCAGCAGTCCAAACCCTGGGACGCAGTATTTT
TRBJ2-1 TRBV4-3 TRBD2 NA CASSLRLAGRGDEQFF TGCGCCAGCAGCCTCAGACTAGCGGGGCGAGGGGATGAGCAGTTCTTC
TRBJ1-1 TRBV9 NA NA CASSVGGEGHEAFF TGTGCCAGCAGCGTAGGAGGCGAGGGTCATGAAGCTTTCTTT
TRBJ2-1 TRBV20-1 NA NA CSALDRGNNEQFF TGCAGTGCCCTTGACCGGGGAAACAATGAGCAGTTCTTC
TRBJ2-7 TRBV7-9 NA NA CASSLEPREQYF TGTGCCAGCAGCTTAGAGCCCCGCGAGCAGTACTTC
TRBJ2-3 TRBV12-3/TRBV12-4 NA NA CASSLKGPRGGTDTQYF TGTGCCAGCAGTTTGAAGGGACCCCGAGGGGGCACAGATACGCAGTATTTT
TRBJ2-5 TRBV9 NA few CASSDTPGVLGTQYF TGTGCCAGCAGCGACACCCCAGGGGTCCTAGGGACCCAGTACTTC
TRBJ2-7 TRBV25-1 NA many CASSESKSGSRYEQYF TGTGCCAGCAGTGAGTCTAAGTCTGGGAGTCGGTACGAGCAGTACTTC
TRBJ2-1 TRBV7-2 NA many CASSRWRGAYNEQFF TGTGCCAGCAGCCGGTGGCGGGGAGCCTACAATGAGCAGTTCTTC
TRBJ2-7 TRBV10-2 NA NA CASRGEIYEQYF TGCGCCAGCAGAGGAGAAATCTACGAGCAGTACTTC
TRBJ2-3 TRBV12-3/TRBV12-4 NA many CASSFGGPASTDTQYF TGTGCCAGCAGTTTTGGGGGACCAGCTAGCACAGATACGCAGTATTTT
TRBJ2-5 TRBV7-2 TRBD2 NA CASLPGLMEETQYF TGTGCCAGCCTCCCGGGACTAATGGAAGAGACCCAGTACTTC
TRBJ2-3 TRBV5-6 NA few CASSLIRGEEYF TGTGCCAGCAGCTTGATCCGGGGTGAGGAGTATTTT
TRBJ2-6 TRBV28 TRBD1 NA CASNTPGQGAFGANVLTF TGTGCCAGCAATACACCGGGACAGGGGGCATTTGGGGCCAACGTCCTGACTTTC
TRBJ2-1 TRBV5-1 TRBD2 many CASHKTSPDEQFF TGCGCCAGTCACAAGACTAGCCCGGATGAGCAGTTCTTC
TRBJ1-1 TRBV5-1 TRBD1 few CASSLVGRGGEAFF TGCGCCAGCAGCTTGGTTGGCAGGGGGGGTGAAGCTTTCTTT
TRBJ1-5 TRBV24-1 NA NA CATSDRAGLLNQPQHF TGTGCCACCAGTGATCGGGCAGGGTTGCTTAATCAGCCCCAGCATTTT
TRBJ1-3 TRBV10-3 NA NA CAISPAQGTGNTIYF TGTGCCATCAGTCCGGCACAGGGAACTGGAAACACCATATATTTT
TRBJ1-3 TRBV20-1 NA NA CSARKGVTGNTIYF TGCAGTGCGAGGAAGGGAGTAACTGGAAACACCATATATTTT
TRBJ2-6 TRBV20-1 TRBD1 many CSANRGRGANVLTF TGCAGTGCAAACAGGGGGCGTGGGGCCAACGTCCTGACTTTC
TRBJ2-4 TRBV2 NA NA CASKGGLAVKNIQYF TGTGCCAGCAAAGGGGGGCTAGCGGTTAAAAACATTCAGTACTTC
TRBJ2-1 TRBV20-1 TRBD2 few CRAGTSGVSEQFF TGCAGAGCCGGGACTAGCGGCGTTAGTGAGCAGTTCTTC
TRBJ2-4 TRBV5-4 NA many CASSTDGPRLNIQYF TGTGCCAGCAGCACGGATGGGCCCCGATTAAACATTCAGTACTTC
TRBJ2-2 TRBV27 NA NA CASTHRDTSTGELFF TGTGCCAGCACTCACCGGGACACTAGCACCGGGGAGCTGTTTTTT
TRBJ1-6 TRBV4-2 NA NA CASSQAGEGGYNSPLHF TGTGCCAGCAGCCAAGCTGGCGAAGGGGGCTATAATTCACCCCTCCACTTT
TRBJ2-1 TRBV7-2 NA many CASRALAENEQFF TGTGCCAGCAGGGCACTAGCAGAAAATGAGCAGTTCTTC
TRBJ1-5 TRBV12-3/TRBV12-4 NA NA CASRGWPGNQPQHF TGTGCCAGCAGGGGGTGGCCAGGCAATCAGCCCCAGCATTTT
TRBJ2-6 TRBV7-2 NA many CASSLDSNSGANVLTF TGTGCCAGCAGCTTAGACAGCAACTCTGGGGCCAACGTCCTGACTTTC
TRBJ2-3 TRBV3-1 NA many CASSQTTDGDTQYF TGTGCCAGCAGCCAGACTACCGATGGAGATACGCAGTATTTT
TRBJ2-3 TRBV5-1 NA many CASSRRDKRTDTQYF TGCGCCAGCAGCCGCCGGGACAAACGCACAGATACGCAGTATTTT
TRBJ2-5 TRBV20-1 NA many CSASRNQETQYF TGCAGTGCTAGTCGGAACCAAGAGACCCAGTACTTC
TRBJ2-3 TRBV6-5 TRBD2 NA CASSYAGVSTDTQYF TGTGCCAGCAGTTACGCGGGGGTGAGCACAGATACGCAGTATTTT
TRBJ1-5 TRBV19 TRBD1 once CASSMNRGGQPQHF TGTGCCAGTAGTATGAACAGGGGAGGGCAGCCCCAGCATTTT
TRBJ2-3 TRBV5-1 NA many CASSLGALRASTDTQYF TGCGCCAGCAGCTTGGGGGCCCTAAGGGCCAGCACAGATACGCAGTATTTT
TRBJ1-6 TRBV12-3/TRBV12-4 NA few CASSLSGHNNSPLHF TGTGCCAGCAGTCTATCGGGACACAATAATTCACCCCTCCACTTT
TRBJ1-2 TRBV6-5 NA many CASKGQGPYVSLAGYTF TGTGCCAGCAAAGGGCAGGGCCCATATGTCAGCCTCGCCGGCTACACCTTC
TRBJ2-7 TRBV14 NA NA CASSHLGGHDSYEQYF TGTGCCAGCAGCCACCTGGGGGGTCACGACTCCTACGAGCAGTACTTC
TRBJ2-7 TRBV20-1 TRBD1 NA CSARRTGFSYEQYF TGCAGTGCTAGGAGGACAGGGTTCTCCTACGAGCAGTACTTC
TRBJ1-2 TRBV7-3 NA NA CASSSIDQGSYTF TGTGCCAGCAGCTCTATCGACCAGGGTAGCTACACCTTC
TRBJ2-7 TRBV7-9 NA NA CTSRLDSYEQYF TGTACCAGCAGATTGGACAGCTACGAGCAGTACTTC
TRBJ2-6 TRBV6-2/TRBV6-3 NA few CASTRFDTLARGANVLTF TGTGCCAGCACCCGTTTTGACACCCTGGCTCGGGGGGCCAACGTCCTGACTTTC
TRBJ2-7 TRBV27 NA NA CASSRATPYEQYF TGTGCTAGCAGTCGGGCAACCCCCTACGAGCAGTACTTC
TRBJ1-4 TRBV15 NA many CATSPERGWNEKLFF TGTGCCACCAGCCCAGAGCGAGGGTGGAATGAAAAACTGTTTTTT
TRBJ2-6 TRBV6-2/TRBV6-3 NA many CASSRISGANVLTF TGTGCCAGCAGTAGGATCTCTGGGGCCAACGTCCTGACTTTC
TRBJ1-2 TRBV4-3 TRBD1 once CASSQSAGTVGGYTF TGCGCCAGCAGCCAATCCGCCGGGACAGTAGGCGGCTACACCTTC
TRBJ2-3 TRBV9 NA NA CASSVEVGRPSGTDMQYF TGTGCCAGCAGCGTGGAGGTGGGGAGACCTTCGGGCACAGATATGCAGTATTTT
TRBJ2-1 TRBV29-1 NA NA CSAGQDGWNEQFF TGCAGCGCGGGCCAAGACGGCTGGAATGAGCAGTTCTTC
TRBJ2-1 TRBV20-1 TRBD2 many CSARDPTAGVSYNEQFF TGCAGTGCTAGAGATCCCACGGCGGGAGTGTCCTACAATGAGCAGTTCTTC
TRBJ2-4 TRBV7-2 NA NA CASSLGQALNIQYF TGTGCCAGCAGCTTGGGGCAGGCGTTAAACATTCAGTACTTC
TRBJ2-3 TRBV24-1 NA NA CATSEEGVTQYF TGTGCCACCAGTGAGGAGGGAGTAACGCAGTATTTT
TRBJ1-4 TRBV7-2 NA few CASNLDSRQEKLFF TGTGCCAGCAACTTAGACAGTCGCCAAGAAAAACTGTTTTTT
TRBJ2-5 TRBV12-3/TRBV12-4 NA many CASSSRGATQETQYF TGTGCCAGCAGCTCTCGGGGGGCGACCCAAGAGACCCAGTACTTC